These 19 T cell receptor beta chains came from one sample sequenced in a study of blood T cell repertoires in COVID-19. Sequenced by immunoSEQ multiplex PCR; TCRdb stores in-frame clones only, minus some. The table shows some 170,000 clones, with roughly 87% occurring only once. Sequencing used peripheral blood. These receptor sequences come from a woman between 45 and 60 years old with acute or convalescent COVID-19.

This clone is a singleton in its sample. CDR3 protein: CASSYSTGTEAFF. The DNA of the CDR3 is TGTGCCAGCAGTTACTCTACAGGGACTGAAGCTTTCTTT. The rearrangement links TRBV6-2 or TRBV6-3 to TRBJ1-1, with D possibly TRBD1 on 6 matching bases. The CDR3 totals 13 residues. Germline CDR1 MNHEY, CDR2 SVGEGT. V was pared by 0 bases and J by 5 bases, with 7 bases between.

The J gene is TRBJ1-3, the V gene TRBV5-6, with D maybe TRBD1 (6 bases). The CDR3 has 16 residues. Trimming pared 4 bases from V and 0 bases from J, leaving 14 bases between. Germline CDR1 reads SGHDT; CDR2 reads YYEEEE. CDR3 coding DNA: TGTGCCAGCAGCCAAGGACAGCGTCTCTCTGGAAACACCATATATTTT. Residues: CASSQGQRLSGNTIYF.

This clone was seen only a few times. The chain couples TRBV27 to TRBJ2-1; 8 nucleotides line up with TRBD2. Losses at the gene ends were 6 bases for V and 4 bases for J; bases not matched to a gene: 11. Germline CDR1 and CDR2: MNHEY and SMNVEV (reference sequence). The CDR3 sequence is 16 residues long. As DNA, the CDR3 is TGTGCCAGCAGCCCCGCGGGGGGCGGGAGATACAATGAGCAGTTCTTC. It specifies CASSPAGGGRYNEQFF.

The J gene is TRBJ2-3, the V gene TRBV9, with a possible D match to TRBD2 (5 bases). V lost 4 bases to trimming and J lost 6 bases, with 15 bases between them. The CDR3 loop spans 14 amino acids. CDR1 SGDLS and CDR2 YYNGEE come from the germline V gene. Here the CDR3 DNA reads TGTGCCAGCAGCCCCTATGGACGGACTGATACGCAGTATTTT. The encoded protein is CASSPYGRTDTQYF.

This clone was counted only a few times. The chain employs TRBV30 and TRBJ1-1; D possibly corresponds to TRBD1 (5 bases). Germline V gene sequence: CDR1 GTSNPN, CDR2 SVGIG (reference sequence). The ends were cut back, 3 bases at V and 3 bases at J, with 17 bases in the middle. This CDR3 contains 15 residues. The CDR3 DNA sequence: TGTGCCTGGAGGACGCACAGGCTAGAGGACACTGAAGCTTTCTTT. It is translated as CAWRTHRLEDTEAFF.

This clone appeared a few times. The chain couples TRBV24-1 to TRBJ1-2; D might be TRBD1 (5 bases). The V gene lost 7 bases and the J gene lost 6 bases, with 11 bases spanning the gap. The CDR3 totals 12 residues. Germline V gives CDR1 KGHDR, CDR2 SFDVKD. CDR3 protein: CATSQGRNGYTF. The CDR3 coding sequence is TGTGCCACCAGCCAGGGAAGAAATGGCTACACCTTC.

The chain uses TRBV6-5 and TRBJ1-2, with D uncertain. CDR1 is MNHEY and CDR2 is SVGAGI in the germline V gene. The CDR3 length is 13 residues. The V and J ends lost 2 bases and 4 bases respectively, with 8 bases between them. In nucleotides, the CDR3 is TGTGCCAGCAGTTACGACTTGACCTATGGCTACACCTTC. This encodes CASSYDLTYGYTF.

The chain links TRBV7-2 to TRBJ2-5, with D possibly matching TRBD2 (6 bases). Deletions cut 5 bases from V and 0 bases from J, with 10 bases between. The germline CDR1 and CDR2 sequences are SGHTA and FQGNSA. CDR3 length: 14 residues. The CDR3 nucleotides read TGTGCCAGCAGCACCCGGGACTACCAAGAGACCCAGTACTTC. It codes for CASSTRDYQETQYF.

The V gene is TRBV7-2, the J gene TRBJ1-2; the match to TRBD1 covers 7 bases. Germline lookup yields CDR1 SGHTA and CDR2 FQGNSA. V gave up 7 bases and J gave up 3 bases; unmatched junction bases: 2. This CDR3 spans 12 amino acids. The CDR3 DNA is TGTGCCAGCACTACAGGGGACTATGGCTACACCTTC. Its protein product is CASTTGDYGYTF.

The V and J genes are TRBV7-2 and TRBJ1-2; D gene uncertain. This CDR3 has 14 amino acids. Trimming took off 5 bases at V and 5 bases at J, with 15 bases between the two ends. Germline CDR1 reads SGHTA; CDR2 reads FQGNSA. CDR3 sequence: CASSRLAYSYGYTF. As DNA, the CDR3 is TGTGCCAGCAGCCGGCTCGCGTACAGTTATGGCTACACCTTC.

This rearrangement joins TRBV5-1 to TRBJ1-1; possibly TRBD1 for D (6 bases). V was cut by 0 bases and J by 7 bases, with 13 bases left in between. CDR3 size: 14 residues. Germline CDR1 SGHRS, CDR2 YFSETQ. As DNA, the CDR3 is TGCGCCAGCAGCTTGGAGGGGGTGCGTGGTGAAGCTTTCTTT. Protein sequence: CASSLEGVRGEAFF.

This chain joins TRBV9 and TRBJ2-5; possible D gene TRBD2, 6 bases. The V end was cut by 5 bases, the J end by 4 bases, with 12 bases between. There are 13 residues in the CDR3. Per germline, CDR1 SGDLS and CDR2 YYNGEE. CDR3 nucleotides: TGTGCCAGCAGTTCTAGCGTACGAGAGACCCAGTACTTC. Translated, it gives CASSSSVRETQYF.

The CDR3 DNA is TGCGCCAGCAGCCTACCAGGACAGGGAGAGCAAGAGACCCAGTACTTC. It encodes CASSLPGQGEQETQYF. This rearrangement joins TRBV4-1 to TRBJ2-5; 8 bases match TRBD1. Germline V gene lookup returns CDR1 MGHRA and CDR2 YSYEKL. The CDR3 is 16 amino acids. The J segment lost 2 bases and the V segment lost 4 bases, leaving 9 bases of the junction unmatched.

The V call is TRBV3-1 (or the pseudogene TRBV3-2), the J call TRBJ1-1; the D is unclear. The CDR3 is made up of 16 amino acids. The V gene's germline CDR1 is LGHDT and CDR2 YNNKEL (reference sequence). Between the trimmed V and J ends, which lost 4 bases and 3 bases, there was a span of 18 bases. This CDR3 is CASSRGGGRRDTEAFF. For the CDR3, the DNA is TGTGCCAGCAGCCGAGGTGGCGGAAGACGGGACACTGAAGCTTTCTTT.

The CDR3 bases are TGTGCCAGCAGTCGGGGTGGGACAGGGGTGGACGAGCAGTACTTC. This gives the protein CASSRGGTGVDEQYF. The chain is built from TRBV11-3 and TRBJ2-7; 10 nucleotides agree with TRBD1. Per the germline V gene, CDR1 is SGHNT and CDR2 is YENEEA. V lost 6 bases and J lost 5; bases outside the gene matches: 10. CDR3 length equals 15 residues.

This rearrangement joins TRBV19 to TRBJ1-3, with TRBD1 matching over 7 bases. V shed 5 bases, J shed 2 bases, and the junction held 3 bases outside the gene matches. The CDR3 extends over 14 amino acids. Germline V gene lookup returns CDR1 LNHDA and CDR2 SQIVND (reference sequence). For the CDR3, the DNA is TGTGCCAGTAGTGTCGGGACAGCTGGAAACACCATATATTTT. It translates to CASSVGTAGNTIYF.

This clone occurred a few times. Distinct nucleotide sequences in the sample also encode this CDR3. The CDR3 nucleotides are TGCGCCAGCAGCCAAGTAGTCCTAGCGGGGCGGACCGGGGAGCTGTTTTTT. Its translation: CASSQVVLAGRTGELFF. V is TRBV4-3 and J is TRBJ2-2; 9 bases map to TRBD2. The J segment lost 5 bases and the V segment lost 1 base, leaving 8 bases of the junction unmatched. This CDR3 region has 17 residues. CDR1 and CDR2 from the germline V gene are LGHNA and YSLEER.

This clone showed up just a few times. J is TRBJ1-1 and V is TRBV5-1, with 7 positions matching TRBD1. V shed 4 bases and J 1 base; nucleotides not matched to a gene: 1. There are 13 residues in the CDR3. Germline lookup yields CDR1 SGHRS and CDR2 YFSETQ. The CDR3 reads CASSQGGNTEAFF. In nucleotides, the CDR3 is TGCGCCAGCAGCCAGGGGGGGAACACTGAAGCTTTCTTT. Combining the CDR3 with reference TRBV5-1 and TRBJ1-1 gives the whole variable domain KAGVTQTPRYLIKTRGQQVTLSCSPISGHRSVSWYQQTPGQGLQFLFEYFSETQRNKGNFPGRFSGRQFSNSRSEMNVSTLELGDSALYLCASSQGGNTEAFFGQGTRLTVV.

V usage is TRBV3-1 (or the pseudogene TRBV3-2) and J usage is TRBJ1-2; D unresolved. Trimming removed 6 bases at V and 11 bases at J, with 10 bases between. Germline CDR1 is LGHDT and CDR2 is YNNKEL (reference sequence). This CDR3 region has 10 residues. The CDR3 spells CASRLRSYTF. The CDR3 bases are TGTGCCAGCAGGCTCAGGTCGTACACCTTC.